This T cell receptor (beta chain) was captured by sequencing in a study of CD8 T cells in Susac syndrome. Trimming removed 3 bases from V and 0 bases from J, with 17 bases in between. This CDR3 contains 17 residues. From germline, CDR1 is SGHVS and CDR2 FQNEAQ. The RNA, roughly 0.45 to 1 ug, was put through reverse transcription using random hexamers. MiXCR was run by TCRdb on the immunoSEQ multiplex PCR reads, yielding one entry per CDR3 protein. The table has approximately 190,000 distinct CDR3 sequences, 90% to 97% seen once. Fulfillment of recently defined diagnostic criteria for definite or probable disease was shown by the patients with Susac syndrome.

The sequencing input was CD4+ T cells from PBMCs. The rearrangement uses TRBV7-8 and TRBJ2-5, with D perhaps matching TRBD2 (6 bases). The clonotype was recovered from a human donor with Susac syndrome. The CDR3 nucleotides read TGTGCCAGCAGCTTGGGGGTCGGGGACTCGTACCAAGAGACCCAGTACTTC. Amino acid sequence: CASSLGVGDSYQETQYF.